The following is a T cell receptor (beta chain) sequence with its context. The antigen it binds to is not known. No base quality information exists; no much larger clone differs at one position. Libraries were constructed by the immunoSEQ multiplex PCR assay. TCRdb mirrors the immuneACCESS table, restricted to in-frame sequences. Some clones are absent from its copies; in checked studies, under half trace to an unresolved V gene, and the reason for the others is unknown. The sample table shows 87,000 or so clones, and around 90% are seen once. The ten largest make up about 0.27% of the sample. The data were taken from a study of technical replicates of blood from a handful of donors (dated by TCRdb to between 2016 and 2019). Specimen: T cells isolated from PBMCs. The TCR was taken from a human donor in good health.

The CDR3 here reads CASSLRREYNEQFF. The sequence in DNA is TGCGCCAGCAGCCTGCGACGGGAATACAATGAGCAGTTCTTC. This sequence uses TRBV4-1 and TRBJ2-1; TRBD2 is a weak D gene call, 5 bases matching. CDR1 and CDR2, per the germline V gene, are MGHRA and YSYEKL. V and J lose 4 bases and 4 bases, and a span of 11 bases separates them. The CDR3 numbers 14 residues from cysteine through phenylalanine. The read is trimmed to its CDR3 DNA, 42 bases read in frame from base 1.